Listed here are 2 T cell receptor beta chains from one sample, sequenced in a study of blood T cell repertoires in COVID-19. Profiling relied on immunoSEQ multiplex PCR, and the TCRdb table lists in-frame clones only, not all of them. The repertoire includes approximately 75,000 clones, 85% to 90% of them detected once, and 5.1% sits in the top ten. Sequencing was done on a sample of peripheral blood. The receptors stem from a man older than 75 with acute or convalescent COVID-19.

The chain couples TRBV24-1 to TRBJ2-1; the match to TRBD2 covers 10 bases. CDR3 length: 16 amino acids. Looked up from germline, CDR1 is KGHDR and CDR2 is SFDVKD. The J segment lost 6 bases and the V segment lost 3 bases, leaving 7 bases of the junction unmatched. The chain's CDR3 is CATSDGPGLAFNEQFF. CDR3 sequence (DNA): TGTGCCACCAGTGATGGACCGGGACTAGCGTTCAATGAGCAGTTCTTC.

V gene TRBV6-5 combines with J gene TRBJ2-7, with a possible D match to TRBD2 (6 bases). The germline V and J ends were trimmed by 0 bases and 6 bases, with 9 bases remaining between them. The germline gives CDR1 MNHEY, CDR2 SVGAGI. There are 13 residues in the CDR3. CDR3 bases: TGTGCCAGCAGTTACTCGAGGGGAGGCGAGCAGTACTTC. This translates into CASSYSRGGEQYF.